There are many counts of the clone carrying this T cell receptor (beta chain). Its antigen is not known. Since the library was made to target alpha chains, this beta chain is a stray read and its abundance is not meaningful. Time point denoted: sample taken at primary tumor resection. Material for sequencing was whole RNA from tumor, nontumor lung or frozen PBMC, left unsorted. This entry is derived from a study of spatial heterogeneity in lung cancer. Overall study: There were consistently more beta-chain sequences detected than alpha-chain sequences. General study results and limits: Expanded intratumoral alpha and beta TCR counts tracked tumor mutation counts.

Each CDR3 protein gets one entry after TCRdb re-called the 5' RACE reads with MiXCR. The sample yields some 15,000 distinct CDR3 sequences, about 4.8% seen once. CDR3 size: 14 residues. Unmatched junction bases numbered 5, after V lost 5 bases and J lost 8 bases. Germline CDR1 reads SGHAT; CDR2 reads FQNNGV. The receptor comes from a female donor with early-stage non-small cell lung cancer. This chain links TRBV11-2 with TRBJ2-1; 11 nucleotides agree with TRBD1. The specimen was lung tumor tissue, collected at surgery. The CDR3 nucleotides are TGTGCCAGCAGCCTCGGACAGGGGGCCTATGAGCAGTTCTTC. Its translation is CASSLGQGAYEQFF.